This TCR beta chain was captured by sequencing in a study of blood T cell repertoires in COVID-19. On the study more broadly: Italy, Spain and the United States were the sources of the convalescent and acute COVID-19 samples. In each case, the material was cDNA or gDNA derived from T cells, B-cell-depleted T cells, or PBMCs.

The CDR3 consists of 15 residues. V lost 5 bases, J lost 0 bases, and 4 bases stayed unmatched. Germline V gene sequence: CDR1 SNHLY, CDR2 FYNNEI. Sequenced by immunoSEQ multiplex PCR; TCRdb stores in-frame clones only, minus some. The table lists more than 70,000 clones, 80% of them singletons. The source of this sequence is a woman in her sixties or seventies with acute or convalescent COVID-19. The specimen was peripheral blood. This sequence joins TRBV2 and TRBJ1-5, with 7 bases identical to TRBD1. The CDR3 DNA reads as TGTGCCAGCAGTTACAGGGGTTATAGCAATCAGCCCCAGCATTTT. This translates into CASSYRGYSNQPQHF. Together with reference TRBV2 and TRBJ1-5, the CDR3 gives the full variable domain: EPEVTQTPSHQVTQMGQEVILRCVPISNHLYFYWYRQILGQKVEFLVSFYNNEISEKSEIFDDQFSVERPDGSNFTLKIRSTKLEDSAMYFCASSYRGYSNQPQHFGDGTRLSIL.